This T cell receptor beta chain originates from a study of OX40 agonist ivuxolimab in advanced cancers. Turning to the study itself: With ivuxolimab, an agonistic anti-OX40 (CD134) antibody, patients were treated. Dose-escalation patients were diagnosed with hepatocellular carcinoma, melanoma, renal cell cancer or head and neck cancer.

Trimming took off 0 bases at V and 4 bases at J, with 11 bases between the two ends. CDR1 and CDR2 (germline): SGHDT, YYEEEE. This CDR3 has 15 residues. Clones were sequenced by immunoSEQ multiplex PCR, and TCRdb holds only the in-frame ones, with some missing. The data show some 57,000 clones, approximately 90% seen once. Sequencing was performed on CD4+ or CD8+ T cells sorted from blood, taken in a trial of the OX40 agonist ivuxolimab. The sequence was obtained from an adult with an advanced solid tumor such as melanoma, head and neck, liver or kidney cancer. The chain employs TRBV5-6 and TRBJ2-1; maybe TRBD2 (6 bases). The CDR3 DNA follows: TGTGCCAGCAGCTTGGCGGGAGTGGGTTACAATGAGCAGTTCTTC. Translation: CASSLAGVGYNEQFF. Filled out from reference TRBV5-6 and TRBJ2-1, the complete variable domain reads DAGVTQSPTHLIKTRGQQVTLRCSPKSGHDTVSWYQQALGQGPQFIFQYYEEEERQRGNFPDRFSGHQFPNYSSELNVNALLLGDSALYLCASSLAGVGYNEQFFGPGTRLTVL.